This T cell receptor (beta chain) appears in the sequencing data of a study of blood T cells in healthy people across ages (dated by TCRdb to 2015 to 2017). Study-level background: In model experiments, template switching captured roughly one uniquely barcoded TCR beta cDNA molecule for every two T cells. For two donors (one aged 18 to 30 and one aged 80 or older), the study analyzed two additional independent replicas of 1 million unique cDNA reads from the same blood draw. The study measured age-related changes in TCR beta repertoire diversity using deep sequencing normalized with unique cDNA molecular identifiers. Four age groups were formed from the donors: young (average 16 years), middle-aged (less than 40), aged (roughly 58) and long-lived (less than 85). To avoid experimental bias, donors of different ages were randomly spread across the sequencing lanes.

The receptor library was made with 5' RACE. Sequencing used an Illumina HiSeq 2500. A second PCR of roughly 6 to 12 cycles was performed with a sample-barcoded 5' primer and a J-beta primer mix. A template-switch 5' adaptor carrying 12 random nucleotides introduced a unique molecular identifier onto each TCR beta cDNA molecule. Each sample yielded at least 2.5 million CDR3-containing paired-end reads. All of the RNA was converted into first-strand cDNA using the Mint cDNA synthesis kit, with a TRBC-specific oligonucleotide serving as the primer. After uracil-DNA glycosylase treatment, a first 18-cycle PCR used universal primers M1SS and BC2_uni_R on all cDNA. Processing in the source paper ran as follows. Each sample was normalized by randomly selecting 1 million high-quality reads, each carrying a distinct molecular identifier. Reads sharing molecular identifiers were discarded rather than binned into consensus sequences. MiTCR, run with a Q25 quality threshold and the strictest error-elimination algorithm, handled CDR3 identification, clonotype clustering and error correction. A nonparametric unseen species model with Euler transformation was used to estimate lower-bound total TCR beta diversity. In TCRdb, the public reads were trimmed at Q25 with fastp and aligned with MiXCR, with productive beta chains retained. CDR3 protein sequences are deduplicated, and each keeps its most common genes and DNA. The V and J calls, along with clone size, are taken from TCRdb and not from the paper's own processing. Counted in this sample were about a million distinct CDR3 sequences; roughly 51% of them appeared once. The ten most abundant clones make up 20% to 25% of the sample.

Here is what the overall study found, with its caveats: The CMV infection status of donors was not known, potentially confounding age-related changes in expanded clonotypes. Estimates of total diversity based on one million sequenced T cells were considered lower bounds and underestimates. Observed TCR beta diversity per million T cells fell roughly linearly with age, and a significant reduction was already apparent by age roughly 40. A strong correlation was found between observed TCR beta diversity and the percentage of naive T cells measured by flow cytometry. Conclusive comparison of naive and antigen-experienced compartments was prevented by the profiling of bulk unsorted PBMCs. Compared with the aged group, more naive CD4+ T cells, fewer expanded clones and increased TCR diversity were shown by the long-lived group, suggesting age selection.

In the case of this clonotype: Its antigen remains undetermined. The sample holds no much larger clone one base away, and base qualities are not on file.

From cysteine to phenylalanine, the CDR3 is 13 amino acids long. Just CDR3 DNA is preserved here, 39 bases in frame from base 1. CDR1 and CDR2 were assigned from the germline V gene (reference sequence) as DFQATT and SNEGSKA. V sheds 2 bases and J sheds 7 bases, leaving 9 bases between their ends. The approximately 39 donors, aged 6 to 90 years, were systemically healthy Caucasian individuals from Russia. Each donor gave about 9.7 milliliters of peripheral blood, drawn into EDTA-treated Vacutainer tubes. Ficoll-Paque density-gradient centrifugation was used to isolate PBMCs, with at least 6 million per sample. Trizol reagent was used to extract total RNA from the PBMCs, yielding at least 5.5 micrograms per sample. Naive CD45RAhigh/CD27high T cell percentages were measured by flow cytometry on a PBMC aliquot from every donor.

Sequenced sample: blood. The sequence came from an older woman in good health. Here the chain combines TRBV20-1 and TRBJ1-6; too little of a D gene remains to name it. CDR3 sequence: CSARPGPNSPLHF. At the DNA level, the sequence is TGCAGTGCTAGACCCGGACCGAATTCACCCCTCCACTTT.